One sample yielded the 29 T cell receptor beta chains listed below, sequenced in a study of CD8 T cells in ankylosing spondylitis. TCRdb passed the 5' RACE reads through MiXCR, listing each CDR3 protein once. The repertoire holds about 150,000 distinct CDR3 sequences, with approximately 48% as singletons. The sample was synovial fluid, either unsorted or a sorted T cell fraction (not recorded which). These receptors came from a male donor with ankylosing spondylitis.

This clonotype was observed many times. The J gene is TRBJ1-1, the V gene TRBV5-1; D is undetermined. Trimming took off 0 bases at V and 5 bases at J, with 8 bases between the two ends. Germline-derived CDR1 and CDR2 are SGHRS and YFSETQ. This CDR3 comprises 13 residues. Written as DNA, the CDR3 is TGCGCCAGCAGCTTGGAGGGCGCAACTGAAGCTTTCTTT. As protein: CASSLEGATEAFF.

This clonotype has at least ten counts. V and J are TRBV4-1 and TRBJ2-1; TRBD2 is a possible D gene (6 bases). The CDR3 is 18 residues long. V was trimmed by 0 bases and J by 4 bases, leaving 19 bases between them. Germline assignment: CDR1 MGHRA and CDR2 YSYEKL. The chain's CDR3 is CASSQDPPSTSWYNEQFF. Written as DNA, the CDR3 is TGCGCCAGCAGCCAAGACCCTCCTTCCACTAGCTGGTACAATGAGCAGTTCTTC.

J is TRBJ1-1 and V is TRBV4-1; no clear D. The CDR3 is 17 amino acids. Germline CDR1 MGHRA, CDR2 YSYEKL. Trimming took off 4 bases at V and 0 bases at J, with 18 bases between the two ends. As DNA, the CDR3 is TGCGCCAGCAGCCTCACTCCGGCCGGTTTGATGAACACTGAAGCTTTCTTT. This encodes CASSLTPAGLMNTEAFF.

This chain connects TRBV27 to TRBJ2-3; 10 bases align to TRBD2. This CDR3 comprises 17 residues. The germline V gene encodes CDR1 MNHEY and CDR2 SMNVEV (reference sequence). The junction had 9 bases not matched to a gene; V was cut back by 5 bases and J by 1 base. The CDR3, as DNA: TGTGCCAGCAGTCCCCGACTAGCGGGTCCTCGCACAGATACGCAGTATTTT. Translation gives CASSPRLAGPRTDTQYF.

This clonotype was counted at least ten times. The rearrangement uses TRBV7-2 and TRBJ2-7; D uncertain. V dropped 2 bases and J dropped 3 bases, with 14 bases sitting between them. The CDR3 extends over 15 amino acids. The germline CDR1 and CDR2 sequences are SGHTA and FQGNSA. CDR3: CASSLMGGPLYEQYF. As DNA, the CDR3 is TGTGCCAGCAGCTTAATGGGCGGACCCCTCTACGAGCAGTACTTC.

The J gene is TRBJ2-1, the V gene TRBV11-2, with TRBD2 matching 7 bases. V gave up 3 bases and J gave up 0 bases; unmatched junction bases: 5. The CDR3 spans 16 residues. The germline V gene encodes CDR1 SGHAT and CDR2 FQNNGV. This CDR3 reads CASSFLAGSSYNEQFF. The CDR3 DNA follows: TGTGCCAGCAGCTTCTTAGCGGGCAGCTCCTACAATGAGCAGTTCTTC.

V gene TRBV12-3 or TRBV12-4 combines with J gene TRBJ1-2; weak D call: TRBD1 (6 bases). The CDR3 has 14 amino acids. V lost 6 bases to trimming and J lost 7 bases, with 18 bases between them. This chain's CDR3 is CASSSTGALVGYTF. As DNA, the CDR3 is TGTGCCAGCAGCTCCACGGGGGCATTAGTTGGCTACACCTTC.

This clonotype was recorded a few times. J is TRBJ1-2 and V is TRBV7-9, with D hard to call. Looked up from germline, CDR1 is SEHNR and CDR2 is FQNEAQ (reference sequence). This CDR3 is built from 13 residues. V was clipped by 7 bases and J by 4 bases, with 13 bases between them. For the CDR3, the DNA is TGTGCCAGCACCCCCAGGAACGGCTATGGCTACACCTTC. Translated: CASTPRNGYGYTF.

V usage is TRBV7-9 and J usage is TRBJ2-1, with D hard to call. V was shortened by 3 bases and J by 0 bases, with 12 bases between the two germline ends. The length of the CDR3 is 16 residues. Germline V lookup: CDR1 SEHNR, CDR2 FQNEAQ (reference sequence). The CDR3 loop is CASSFELMSSYNEQFF. Here the CDR3 DNA reads TGTGCCAGCAGCTTCGAGTTGATGAGCTCCTACAATGAGCAGTTCTTC.

The sample holds a few counts of this clonotype. The CDR3 sequence: CASSHKPPESTYEQYF. CDR3 DNA sequence: TGTGCCAGCAGCCACAAACCCCCAGAATCTACCTACGAGCAGTACTTC. This sequence joins TRBV7-2 and TRBJ2-7; no definite D call. Germline V lookup: CDR1 SGHTA, CDR2 FQGNSA. The V end lost 5 bases, the J end lost 2 bases, and 19 bases lay between the germline ends. CDR3 size: 16 residues.

The rearrangement joins TRBV12-3 or TRBV12-4 to TRBJ2-5, with 14 bases identical to TRBD2. V lost 2 bases, J lost 5 bases, and 1 base stayed unmatched. There are 15 residues in the CDR3. In DNA form, the CDR3 reads TGTGCCAGCAGTTTAAGACTAGCGGGAGGGGAGACCCAGTACTTC. Protein sequence: CASSLRLAGGETQYF.

In this sample, this clonotype turned up a few times. The rearrangement joins TRBV20-1 to TRBJ2-7; no definite D call. V was cut by 0 bases and J by 4 bases, with 10 bases left in between. The CDR3 totals 13 residues. Looked up from germline, CDR1 is DFQATT and CDR2 is SNEGSKA (reference sequence). The CDR3 protein is CSARDPSRYEQYF. The CDR3 DNA reads as TGCAGTGCTAGAGATCCCTCTAGGTACGAGCAGTACTTC.

The gene calls are TRBV18 and TRBJ2-3; D tentatively reads TRBD1 or TRBD2 (6 bases each). The CDR3 totals 17 residues. V was cut by 3 bases and J by 1 base, with 17 bases left in between. The germline gives CDR1 KGHSH, CDR2 LQKENI. The CDR3 loop reads CASSPKYRDCCTDTQYF. The DNA of the CDR3 is TGTGCCAGCTCACCGAAATACAGGGACTGCTGCACAGATACGCAGTATTTT. Full variable domain (missing parts from reference TRBV18 and TRBJ2-3): NAGVMQNPRHLVRRRGQEARLRCSPMKGHSHVYWYRQLPEEGLKFMVYLQKENIIDESGMPKERFSAEFPKEGPSILRIQQVVRGDSAAYFCASSPKYRDCCTDTQYFGPGTRLTVL.

The V call is TRBV28, the J call TRBJ2-7; D is undetermined. CDR3 size: 15 residues. CDR1 is MDHEN, CDR2 SYDVKM, per germline. The germline V and J ends were trimmed by 5 bases and 1 base, with 15 bases remaining between them. The CDR3 DNA reads TGTGCCAGCAGTCAATTTACAGAGTTGTCCTACGAGCAGTACTTC. Its protein is CASSQFTELSYEQYF.

The V call is TRBV27, the J call TRBJ1-1, with a tentative D call TRBD1 (5 bases). Trimming took off 4 bases at V and 1 base at J, with 16 bases between the two ends. CDR1 and CDR2 from the germline V gene are MNHEY and SMNVEV (reference sequence). The CDR3 runs 16 residues. The CDR3 reads CASSSGLGAGNTEAFF. DNA of the CDR3: TGTGCCAGCAGTTCCGGGCTTGGGGCGGGGAACACTGAAGCTTTCTTT.

In its sample, this clonotype was seen a few times. This chain connects TRBV4-1 to TRBJ2-2; weak D call: TRBD2 (5 bases). Per the germline V gene, CDR1 is MGHRA and CDR2 is YSYEKL. Trimming cost V 6 bases and J 9 bases, with 11 bases left between them. This CDR3 is built from 12 residues. CDR3 sequence: CASRSPDWELFF. CDR3 sequence (DNA): TGCGCCAGCAGGTCCCCGGACTGGGAGCTGTTTTTT.

This clonotype was seen repeatedly, ten times or more. This sequence joins TRBV7-9 and TRBJ2-7, with D possibly TRBD1 on 6 matching bases. The V end was cut by 5 bases, the J end by 3 bases, with 11 bases between. Germline V gene data show CDR1 as SEHNR and CDR2 as FQNEAQ (reference sequence). CDR3 length: 13 amino acids. The CDR3 DNA sequence: TGTGCCAGCAGCATCCCAGGGGTCTACGAGCAGTACTTC. This codes for CASSIPGVYEQYF.

This chain joins TRBV24-1 and TRBJ2-3; TRBD1 matches at 7 bases. The ends lost 5 bases at V and 2 bases at J; junction bases unmatched: 15. Germline CDR1 is KGHDR and CDR2 is SFDVKD. CDR3 size: 18 residues. The chain's CDR3 is CATSGPAPTGADTDTQYF. CDR3 nucleotides: TGTGCCACCAGTGGCCCCGCTCCTACAGGGGCGGACACAGATACGCAGTATTTT.

This clonotype turned up a few times. The chain is built from TRBV5-1 and TRBJ2-7; D not resolved. This CDR3 spans 15 amino acids. V was pared by 3 bases and J by 2 bases, with 15 bases between. The germline gives CDR1 SGHRS, CDR2 YFSETQ. In DNA, the CDR3 is TGCGCCAGCAGCTCCCTCCAACTTGTCCCCTACGAGCAGTACTTC. Encoded protein: CASSSLQLVPYEQYF.

The chain's CDR3 is CSARVGVPRGYEQYF. CDR3 coding DNA: TGCAGTGCTAGAGTTGGGGTGCCCAGGGGCTACGAGCAGTACTTC. The rearrangement joins TRBV20-1 to TRBJ2-7; maybe TRBD1 (6 bases). The CDR3 spans 15 residues. The ends were cut back, 1 base at V and 3 bases at J, with 16 bases in the middle. Germline CDR1 DFQATT, CDR2 SNEGSKA (reference sequence).

The sample holds one count of this clonotype. This chain joins TRBV5-6 and TRBJ1-1; perhaps TRBD1 as D (5 bases). Germline V lookup: CDR1 SGHDT, CDR2 YYEEEE. Between the trimmed V and J ends, which lost 4 bases and 1 base, there was a span of 11 bases. This CDR3 has 14 residues. The CDR3, as DNA: TGTGCCAGCAGCACGGGGACTCCGAACACTGAAGCTTTCTTT. It specifies CASSTGTPNTEAFF.

Many counts were recorded for this clonotype. The J gene is TRBJ1-3, the V gene TRBV20-1, with unresolved D. The ends were cut back, 1 base at V and 4 bases at J, with 14 bases in the middle. Germline values: CDR1 DFQATT, CDR2 SNEGSKA (reference sequence). CDR3 length: 15 amino acids. The CDR3 region is CSARGVQVGGNTIYF. The CDR3 nucleotides are TGCAGTGCTAGAGGGGTCCAAGTAGGGGGAAACACCATATATTTT.

This rearrangement joins TRBV2 to TRBJ2-7, with 9 bases fitting TRBD2. In germline, CDR1 is SNHLY, CDR2 FYNNEI. Germline trimming cut 4 bases from V and 3 bases from J; bases unmatched to any gene: 10. CDR3 size: 16 residues. DNA of the CDR3: TGTGCCAGCAGTGGGGGTAGCGGGGGCCCCTACTACGAGCAGTACTTC. Translation: CASSGGSGGPYYEQYF.

The genes are TRBV5-1 and TRBJ1-2; 8 bases align to TRBD1. The CDR3 consists of 15 residues. The germline V gene has CDR1 SGHRS and CDR2 YFSETQ. V trimming: 2 bases; J trimming: 5 bases; junction bases outside the gene matches: 8. In nucleotides, the CDR3 is TGCGCCAGCAGCTTACGACAGGGGTTTGGATATGGCTACACCTTC. This encodes CASSLRQGFGYGYTF. The entire variable domain, with the rest obtained from reference TRBV5-1 and TRBJ1-2, is as follows: KAGVTQTPRYLIKTRGQQVTLSCSPISGHRSVSWYQQTPGQGLQFLFEYFSETQRNKGNFPGRFSGRQFSNSRSEMNVSTLELGDSALYLCASSLRQGFGYGYTFGSGTRLTVV.

The V and J genes are TRBV28 and TRBJ2-7; D gene ambiguous. CDR1 is MDHEN, CDR2 SYDVKM, per germline. The CDR3 sequence is 14 residues long. V shed 3 bases and J shed 0 bases, with 9 bases lying between them. CDR3 loop: CASSFVRSSYEQYF. CDR3 DNA sequence: TGTGCCAGCAGTTTTGTTCGGTCCTCCTACGAGCAGTACTTC.

This chain connects TRBV7-2 to TRBJ1-1; D unclear. Germline V gives CDR1 SGHTA, CDR2 FQGNSA. This CDR3 is 15 amino acids long. V gave up 4 bases and J gave up 1 base, with 13 bases separating them. CDR3: CASSYVAVGNTEAFF. The CDR3 nucleotides are TGTGCCAGCAGCTATGTGGCTGTTGGGAACACTGAAGCTTTCTTT.

This clonotype occurred many times. This chain links TRBV27 with TRBJ2-7; D is undetermined. With 0 bases removed from V and 2 bases from J, the gap between germline ends came to 8 bases. The CDR3 covers 14 residues. Per the germline V gene, CDR1 is MNHEY and CDR2 is SMNVEV (reference sequence). CDR3 sequence (DNA): TGTGCCAGCAGTTTATCGAGCCTCCCCTACGAGCAGTACTTC. As protein: CASSLSSLPYEQYF.

The rearrangement links TRBV6-1 to TRBJ1-1; no definite D call. The CDR3 runs to 16 residues. Per germline, CDR1 MNHNS and CDR2 SASEGT. Trimming stripped 5 bases from V and 1 base from J, with 17 bases between. This CDR3 is CASSPLIKKRNTEAFF. CDR3 sequence (DNA): TGTGCCAGCAGTCCCCTTATTAAGAAAAGGAACACTGAAGCTTTCTTT.

This clonotype showed up just a few times. The CDR3 here is CASVQTPYEQYF. For the CDR3, the DNA is TGTGCCAGCGTACAGACACCCTACGAGCAGTACTTC. V gene TRBV2 combines with J gene TRBJ2-7; no definite D call. V was shortened by 8 bases and J by 2 bases, with 10 bases between the two germline ends. This CDR3 has 12 residues. The germline V gene encodes CDR1 SNHLY and CDR2 FYNNEI.